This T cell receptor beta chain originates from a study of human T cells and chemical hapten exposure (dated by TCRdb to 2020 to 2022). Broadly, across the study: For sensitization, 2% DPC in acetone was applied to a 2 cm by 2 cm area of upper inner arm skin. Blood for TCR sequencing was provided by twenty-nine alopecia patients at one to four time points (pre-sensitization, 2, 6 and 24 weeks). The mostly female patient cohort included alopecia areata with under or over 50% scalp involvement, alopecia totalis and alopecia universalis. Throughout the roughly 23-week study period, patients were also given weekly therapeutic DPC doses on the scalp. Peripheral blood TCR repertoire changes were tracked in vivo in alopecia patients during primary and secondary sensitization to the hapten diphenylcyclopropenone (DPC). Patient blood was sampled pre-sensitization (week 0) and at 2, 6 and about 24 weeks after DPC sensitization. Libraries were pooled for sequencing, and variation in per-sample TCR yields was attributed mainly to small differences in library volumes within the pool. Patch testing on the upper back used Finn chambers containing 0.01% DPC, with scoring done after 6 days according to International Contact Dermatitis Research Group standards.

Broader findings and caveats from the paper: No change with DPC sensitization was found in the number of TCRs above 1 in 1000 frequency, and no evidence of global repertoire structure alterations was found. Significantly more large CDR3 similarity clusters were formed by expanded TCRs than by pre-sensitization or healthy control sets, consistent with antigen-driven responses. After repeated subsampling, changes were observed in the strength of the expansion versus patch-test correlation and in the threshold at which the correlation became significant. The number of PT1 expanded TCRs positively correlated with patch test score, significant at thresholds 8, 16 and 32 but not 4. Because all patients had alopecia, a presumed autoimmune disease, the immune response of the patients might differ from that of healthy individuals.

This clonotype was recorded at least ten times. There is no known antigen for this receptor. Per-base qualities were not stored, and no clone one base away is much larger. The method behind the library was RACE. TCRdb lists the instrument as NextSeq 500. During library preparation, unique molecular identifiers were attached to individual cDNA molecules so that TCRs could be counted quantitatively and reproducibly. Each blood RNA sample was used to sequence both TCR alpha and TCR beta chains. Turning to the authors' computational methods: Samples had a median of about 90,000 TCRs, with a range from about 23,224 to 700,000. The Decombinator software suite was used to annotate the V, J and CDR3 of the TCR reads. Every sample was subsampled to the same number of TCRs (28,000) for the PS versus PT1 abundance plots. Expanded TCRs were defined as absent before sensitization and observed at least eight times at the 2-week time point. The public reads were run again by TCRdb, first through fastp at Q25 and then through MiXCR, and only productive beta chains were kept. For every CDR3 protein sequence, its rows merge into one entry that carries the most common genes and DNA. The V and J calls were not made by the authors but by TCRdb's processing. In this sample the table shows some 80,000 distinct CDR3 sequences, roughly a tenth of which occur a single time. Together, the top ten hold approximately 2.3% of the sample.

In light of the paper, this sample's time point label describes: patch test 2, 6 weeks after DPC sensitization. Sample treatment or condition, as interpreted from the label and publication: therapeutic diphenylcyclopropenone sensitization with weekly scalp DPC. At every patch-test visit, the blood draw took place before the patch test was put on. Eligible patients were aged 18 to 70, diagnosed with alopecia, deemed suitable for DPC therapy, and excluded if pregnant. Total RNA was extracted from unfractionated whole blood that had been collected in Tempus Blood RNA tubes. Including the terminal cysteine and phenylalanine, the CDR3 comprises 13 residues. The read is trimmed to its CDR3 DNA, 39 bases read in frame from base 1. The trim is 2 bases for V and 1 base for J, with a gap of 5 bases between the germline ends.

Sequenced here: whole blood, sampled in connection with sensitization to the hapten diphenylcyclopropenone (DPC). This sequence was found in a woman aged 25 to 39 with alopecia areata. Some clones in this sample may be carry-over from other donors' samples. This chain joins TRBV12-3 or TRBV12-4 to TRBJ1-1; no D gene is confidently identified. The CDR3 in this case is CASSLSKNTEAFF. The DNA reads TGTGCCAGCAGTTTATCGAAGAACACTGAAGCTTTCTTT.